The 9 T cell receptor beta chains listed next were all sequenced from one sample in a study of CD8 T cells in ankylosing spondylitis. TCRdb re-called the 5' RACE reads with MiXCR, one entry per CDR3 protein. This table holds roughly 130,000 distinct CDR3 sequences, roughly 13% found once. The sample consisted of blood, either unsorted or a sorted T cell fraction (not recorded which). These receptors were collected from a female donor with ankylosing spondylitis or in good health (not recorded which).

This clonotype came up many times. This sequence joins TRBV5-1 and TRBJ2-7, with 9 bases that match TRBD1. The V gene end was trimmed by 6 bases and the J gene end by 4 bases; junction bases not matched to a gene: 8. The V gene's germline CDR1 is SGHRS and CDR2 YFSETQ. This CDR3 comprises 14 residues. This CDR3 is CASNTGTGTYEQYF. CDR3 sequence (DNA): TGCGCCAGCAATACCGGGACAGGGACGTACGAGCAGTACTTC. The whole variable domain, filled in from reference TRBV5-1 and TRBJ2-7, reads KAGVTQTPRYLIKTRGQQVTLSCSPISGHRSVSWYQQTPGQGLQFLFEYFSETQRNKGNFPGRFSGRQFSNSRSEMNVSTLELGDSALYLCASNTGTGTYEQYFGPGTRLTVT.

In regard to this clonotype: At one of its ends the junction is not consistent with the germline gene, which may arise from a read error. CDR3: CAGSSDLRLAREQYF. DNA for the CDR3: TGTGCCGGCAGCTCTGACCTAAGACTAGCCCGGGAGCAGTACTTC. The chain joins TRBV11-2 to TRBJ2-7; 7 nucleotides agree with TRBD2. The CDR3 has 15 residues. Germline assignment: CDR1 SGHAT and CDR2 FQNNGV. Supplemented by reference TRBV11-2 and TRBJ2-7, the full variable domain reads EAGVAQSPRYKIIEKRQSVAFWCNPISGHATLYWYQQILGQGPKLLIQFQNNGVVDDSQLPKDRFSAERLKGVDSTLKIQPAKLEDSAVYLCAGSSDLRLAREQYFGPGTRLTVT.

V usage is TRBV20-1 and J usage is TRBJ2-1; D uncertain. The CDR3 loop spans 14 amino acids. The germline V gene has CDR1 DFQATT and CDR2 SNEGSKA (reference sequence). V lost 5 bases and J 8 bases, leaving 19 bases between the germline ends. The CDR3 is CSASPPTRVDEQFF. The CDR3 DNA reads as TGCAGTGCTTCCCCCCCGACAAGGGTGGATGAGCAGTTCTTC.

CDR3 amino acids: CASSAYDGQLYF. In nucleotides, the CDR3 is TGTGCCAGCAGCGCGTACGATGGACAGCTGTATTTT. V and J are TRBV11-2 and TRBJ2-3, with a weak D call TRBD1 (6 bases). This CDR3 has 12 residues. From germline, CDR1 is SGHAT and CDR2 FQNNGV. Trimming shortened V by 5 bases and J by 14 bases, and 17 bases separated the two germline ends.

The sample holds a few counts of this clonotype. This chain links TRBV20-1 with TRBJ2-6; D possibly corresponds to TRBD1 (5 bases). CDR3 length: 11 residues. In germline, CDR1 is DFQATT, CDR2 SNEGSKA (reference sequence). CDR3 DNA: TGCGGGGCCTCTGGGGCCAACGTCCTGACTTTC. Amino acids: CGASGANVLTF.

This clonotype showed up just a few times. The chain couples TRBV12-3 or TRBV12-4 to TRBJ2-3; maybe TRBD2 (6 bases). There are 15 residues in the CDR3. With 4 bases removed from V and 1 base from J, the gap between germline ends came to 12 bases. CDR3 in DNA: TGTGCCAGCAGTTCCCGGTGGGGGGGCACAGATACGCAGTATTTT. This encodes CASSSRWGGTDTQYF.

The chain links TRBV19 to TRBJ2-2, with 8 bases identical to TRBD2. The V gene end was trimmed by 11 bases and the J gene end by 4 bases; junction bases not matched to a gene: 6. The CDR3 is made up of 13 amino acids. Germline V gene data show CDR1 as LNHDA and CDR2 as SQIVND (reference sequence). The CDR3 DNA follows: TGTGCCTCCCGGCGGGGGGTCACCGGGGAGCTGTTTTTT. This gives the protein CASRRGVTGELFF.

This clonotype was counted ten times or more. V gene TRBV29-1 combines with J gene TRBJ2-7, with a tentative D call TRBD1 (5 bases). V lost 4 bases and J lost 6, with 10 bases in between. CDR3 length: 11 amino acids. Germline loops: CDR1 SQVTM, CDR2 ANQGSEA. The CDR3 protein is CSVGQGGEQYF. In DNA, the CDR3 is TGCAGCGTTGGGCAGGGTGGCGAGCAGTACTTC.

This sequence joins TRBV5-6 and TRBJ1-6, with 7 bases that match TRBD1. CDR3 length: 15 residues. V shed 2 bases, J shed 9 bases, and the junction held 8 bases outside the gene matches. Germline V gene lookup returns CDR1 SGHDT and CDR2 YYEEEE. This CDR3 reads CASSFYDRDGSPLHF. CDR3 DNA sequence: TGTGCCAGCAGCTTCTATGACAGGGATGGTTCACCCCTCCACTTT.